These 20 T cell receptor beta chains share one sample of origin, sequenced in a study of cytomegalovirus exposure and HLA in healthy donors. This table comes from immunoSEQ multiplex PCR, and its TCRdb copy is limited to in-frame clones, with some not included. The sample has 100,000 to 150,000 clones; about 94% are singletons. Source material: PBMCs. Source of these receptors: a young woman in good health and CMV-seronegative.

For the CDR3, the DNA is TGTGCCAGCAGATCGATCACAGGGGAAAACAATGAGCAGTTCTTC. It yields the protein CASRSITGENNEQFF. The chain joins TRBV6-5 to TRBJ2-1, with 7 positions matching TRBD1. V was pared by 6 bases and J by 5 bases, with 10 bases of the junction left unmatched. CDR1 and CDR2 (germline): MNHEY, SVGAGI. This CDR3 spans 15 amino acids.

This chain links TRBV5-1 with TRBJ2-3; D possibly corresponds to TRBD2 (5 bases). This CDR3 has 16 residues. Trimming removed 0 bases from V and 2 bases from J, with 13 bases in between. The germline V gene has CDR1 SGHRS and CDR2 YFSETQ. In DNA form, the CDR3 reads TGCGCCAGCAGCTTGGCGGGAACTAGACTCACAGATACGCAGTATTTT. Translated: CASSLAGTRLTDTQYF. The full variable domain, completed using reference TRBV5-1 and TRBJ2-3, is KAGVTQTPRYLIKTRGQQVTLSCSPISGHRSVSWYQQTPGQGLQFLFEYFSETQRNKGNFPGRFSGRQFSNSRSEMNVSTLELGDSALYLCASSLAGTRLTDTQYFGPGTRLTVL.

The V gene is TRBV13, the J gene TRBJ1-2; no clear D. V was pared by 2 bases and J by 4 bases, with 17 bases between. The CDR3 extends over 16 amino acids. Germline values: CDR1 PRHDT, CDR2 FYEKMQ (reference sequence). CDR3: CASSLYLEGAGYGYTF. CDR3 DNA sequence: TGTGCCAGCAGCTTATATCTGGAGGGCGCGGGCTATGGCTACACCTTC.

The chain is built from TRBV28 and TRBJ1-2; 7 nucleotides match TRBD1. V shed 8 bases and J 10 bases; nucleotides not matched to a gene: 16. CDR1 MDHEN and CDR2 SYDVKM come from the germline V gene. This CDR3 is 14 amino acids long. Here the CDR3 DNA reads TGTGCCAGCGGCACAAACGGAGGGGGCCCGGACTACACCTTC. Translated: CASGTNGGGPDYTF.

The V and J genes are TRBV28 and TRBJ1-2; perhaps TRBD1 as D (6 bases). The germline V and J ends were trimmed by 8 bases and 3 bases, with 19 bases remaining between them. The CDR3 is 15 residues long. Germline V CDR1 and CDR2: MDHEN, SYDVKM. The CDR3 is CASVIGGTKDYGYTF. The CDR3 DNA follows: TGTGCCAGCGTTATAGGGGGGACTAAGGACTATGGCTACACCTTC.

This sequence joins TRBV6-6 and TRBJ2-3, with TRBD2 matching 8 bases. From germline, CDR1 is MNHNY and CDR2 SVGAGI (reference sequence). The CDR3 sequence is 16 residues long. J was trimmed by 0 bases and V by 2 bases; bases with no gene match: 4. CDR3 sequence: CASSYREGISTDTQYF. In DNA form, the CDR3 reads TGTGCCAGCAGTTACCGGGAGGGAATTAGCACAGATACGCAGTATTTT.

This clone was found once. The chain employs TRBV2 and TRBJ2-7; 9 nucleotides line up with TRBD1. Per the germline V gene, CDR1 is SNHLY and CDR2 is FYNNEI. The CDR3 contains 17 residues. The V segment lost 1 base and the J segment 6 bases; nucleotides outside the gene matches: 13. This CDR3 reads CASSEESGQGYSVEQYF. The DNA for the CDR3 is TGTGCCAGCAGTGAAGAGTCCGGACAGGGGTATTCAGTCGAGCAGTACTTC. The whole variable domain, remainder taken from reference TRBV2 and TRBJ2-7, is EPEVTQTPSHQVTQMGQEVILRCVPISNHLYFYWYRQILGQKVEFLVSFYNNEISEKSEIFDDQFSVERPDGSNFTLKIRSTKLEDSAMYFCASSEESGQGYSVEQYFGPGTRLTVT.

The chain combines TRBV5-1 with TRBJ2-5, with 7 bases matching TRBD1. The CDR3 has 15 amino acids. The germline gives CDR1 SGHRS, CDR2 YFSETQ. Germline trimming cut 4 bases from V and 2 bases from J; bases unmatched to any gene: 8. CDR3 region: CASSEFRTGQETQYF. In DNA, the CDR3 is TGCGCCAGCAGCGAATTTCGGACAGGTCAAGAGACCCAGTACTTC.

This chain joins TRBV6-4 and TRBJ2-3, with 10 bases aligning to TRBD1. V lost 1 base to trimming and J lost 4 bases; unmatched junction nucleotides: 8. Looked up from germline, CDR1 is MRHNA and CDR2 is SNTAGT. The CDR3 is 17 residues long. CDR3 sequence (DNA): TGTGCCAGCAGTGACTTACTTCGGGACAGGGGAGCAGATACGCAGTATTTT. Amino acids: CASSDLLRDRGADTQYF.

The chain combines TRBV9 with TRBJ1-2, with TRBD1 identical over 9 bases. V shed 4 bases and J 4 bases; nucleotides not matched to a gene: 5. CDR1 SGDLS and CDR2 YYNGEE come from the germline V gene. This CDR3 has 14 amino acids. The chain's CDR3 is CASSKGQGVYGYTF. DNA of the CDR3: TGTGCCAGCAGCAAGGGACAGGGAGTCTATGGCTACACCTTC.

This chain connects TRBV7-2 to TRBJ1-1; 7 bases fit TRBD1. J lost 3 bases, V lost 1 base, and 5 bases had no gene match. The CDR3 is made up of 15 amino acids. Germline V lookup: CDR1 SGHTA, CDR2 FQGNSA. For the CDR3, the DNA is TGTGCCAGCAGCTTAGTAGGACAGGCACACACTGAAGCTTTCTTT. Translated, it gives CASSLVGQAHTEAFF.

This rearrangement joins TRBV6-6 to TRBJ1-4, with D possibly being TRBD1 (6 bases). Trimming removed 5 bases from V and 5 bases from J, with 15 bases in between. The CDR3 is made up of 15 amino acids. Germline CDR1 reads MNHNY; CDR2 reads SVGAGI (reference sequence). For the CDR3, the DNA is TGTGCCAGCAGTGACCTAAGGGGACAAAATGAAAAACTGTTTTTT. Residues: CASSDLRGQNEKLFF.

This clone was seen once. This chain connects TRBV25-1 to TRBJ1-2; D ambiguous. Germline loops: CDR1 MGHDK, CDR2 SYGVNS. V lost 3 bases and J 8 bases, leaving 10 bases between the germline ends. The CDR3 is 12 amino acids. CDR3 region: CASSDDSRGYTF. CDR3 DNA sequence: TGTGCCAGCAGTGATGATTCACGGGGCTACACCTTC.

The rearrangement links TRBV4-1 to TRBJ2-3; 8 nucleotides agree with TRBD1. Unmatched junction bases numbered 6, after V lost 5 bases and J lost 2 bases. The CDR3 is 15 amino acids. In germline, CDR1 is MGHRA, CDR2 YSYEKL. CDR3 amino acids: CASSSGQASTDTQYF. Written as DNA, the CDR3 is TGCGCCAGCAGCTCGGGACAGGCCTCCACAGATACGCAGTATTTT.

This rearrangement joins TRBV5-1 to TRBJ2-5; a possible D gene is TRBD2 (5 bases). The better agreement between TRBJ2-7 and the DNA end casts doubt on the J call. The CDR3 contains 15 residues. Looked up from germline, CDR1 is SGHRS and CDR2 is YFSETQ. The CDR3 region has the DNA TGCGCCAGCAGCTTGACGAGGGAGAGCTCCTACGAGCAGTACTTC. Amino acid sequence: CASSLTRESSYEQYF.

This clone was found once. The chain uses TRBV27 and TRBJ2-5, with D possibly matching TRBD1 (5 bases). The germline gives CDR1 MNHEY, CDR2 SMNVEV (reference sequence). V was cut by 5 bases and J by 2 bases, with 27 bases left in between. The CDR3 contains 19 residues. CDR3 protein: CASSPLVGQLSPEQETQYF. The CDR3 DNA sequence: TGTGCCAGCAGTCCCTTGGTGGGGCAGCTCTCTCCGGAACAAGAGACCCAGTACTTC.

The CDR3 nucleotides are TGTGCCAGCAGCCATAAACCCCCATCCCGGTCGGCGGGGGCGGACTATGGCTACACCTTC. Translation gives CASSHKPPSRSAGADYGYTF. The J gene is TRBJ1-2, the V gene TRBV4-2; maybe TRBD1 (6 bases). This CDR3 is built from 20 residues. The V gene's germline CDR1 is LGHNA and CDR2 YNFKEQ. The V end lost 3 bases, the J end lost 3 bases, and 29 bases lay between the germline ends.

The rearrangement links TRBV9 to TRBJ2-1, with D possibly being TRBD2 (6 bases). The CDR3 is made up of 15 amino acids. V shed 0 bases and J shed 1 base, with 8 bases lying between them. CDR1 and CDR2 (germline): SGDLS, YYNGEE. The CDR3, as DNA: TGTGCCAGCAGCGTAGAAGGAGGGTCCTACAATGAGCAGTTCTTC. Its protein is CASSVEGGSYNEQFF.

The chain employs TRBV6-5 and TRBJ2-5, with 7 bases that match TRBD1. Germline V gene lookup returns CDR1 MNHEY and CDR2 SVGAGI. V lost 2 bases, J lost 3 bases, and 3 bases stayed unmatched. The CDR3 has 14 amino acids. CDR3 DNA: TGTGCCAGCAGTTACATAGGGGGCAAAGAGACCCAGTACTTC. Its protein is CASSYIGGKETQYF.

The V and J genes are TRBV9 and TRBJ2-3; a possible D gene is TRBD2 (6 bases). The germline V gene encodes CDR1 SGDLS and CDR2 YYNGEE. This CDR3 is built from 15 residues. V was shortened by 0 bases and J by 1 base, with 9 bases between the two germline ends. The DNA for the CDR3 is TGTGCCAGCAGCGTAGACGGGAGAGGCACAGATACGCAGTATTTT. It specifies CASSVDGRGTDTQYF.